The clone carrying this T cell receptor beta chain was seen a handful of times. Its antigen is not identified. Tregs were sorted as CD4+CD25+CD127-/low cells. V shed 4 bases, J shed 2 bases, and the junction held 7 bases outside the gene matches. The CDR3 contains 15 residues. Broader study findings: Tumor Treg TCRs overlapped most with tumor naive CD4+ cells. Naive CD4+ cells shared about 13% of tumor Treg sequences. Tumor memory CD4+ T cell TCR gene usage clustered with blood and lymph node memory CD4+ cells and lymph node naive CD4+ cells.

TRBV12-4/TRBJ1-2 clonotypes were amplified with adaptor-ligated barcode primers. Via MiXCR, TCRdb re-called the multiplex PCR reads, giving one row per CDR3 protein. This sample has roughly 980 distinct CDR3 sequences, with roughly 0.7% found just once. Sequenced: Tregs sorted from blood. The chain links TRBV12-3 or TRBV12-4 to TRBJ1-2; 7 nucleotides match TRBD1. This receptor was taken from a female donor with breast cancer. The CDR3 DNA follows: TGTGCCAGCAGTTCGTACCCGGGACAGAACTATGGCTACACCTTC. This translates into CASSSYPGQNYGYTF.